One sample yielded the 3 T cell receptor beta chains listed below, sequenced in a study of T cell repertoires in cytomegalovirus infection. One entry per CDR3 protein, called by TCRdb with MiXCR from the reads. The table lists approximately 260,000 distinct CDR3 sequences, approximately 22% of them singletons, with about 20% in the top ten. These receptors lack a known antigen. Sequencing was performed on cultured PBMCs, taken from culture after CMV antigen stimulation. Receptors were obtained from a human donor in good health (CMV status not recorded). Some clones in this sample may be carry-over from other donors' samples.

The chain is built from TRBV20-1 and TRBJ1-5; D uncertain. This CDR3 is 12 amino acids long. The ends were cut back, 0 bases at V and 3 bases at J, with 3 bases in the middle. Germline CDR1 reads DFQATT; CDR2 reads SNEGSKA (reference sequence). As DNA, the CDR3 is TGCAGTGCTAGAGACCCCAATCAGCCCCAGCATTTT. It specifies CSARDPNQPQHF.

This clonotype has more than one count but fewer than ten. The CDR3 here is CASSFQTAKTEAFF. CDR3 nucleotide sequence: TGTGCCAGCAGTTTTCAGACAGCGAAAACTGAAGCTTTCTTT. J is TRBJ1-1 and V is TRBV27; tentatively, D is TRBD1 (5 bases). The germline CDR1 and CDR2 sequences are MNHEY and SMNVEV (reference sequence). CDR3 size: 14 residues. The ends were cut back, 3 bases at V and 5 bases at J, with 13 bases in the middle.

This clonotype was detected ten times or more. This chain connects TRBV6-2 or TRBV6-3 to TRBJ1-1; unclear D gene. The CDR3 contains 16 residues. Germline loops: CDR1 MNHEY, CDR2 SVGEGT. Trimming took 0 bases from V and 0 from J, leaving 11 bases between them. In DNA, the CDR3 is TGTGCCAGCAGTTACTCGGGCGGAGCTTTGAACACTGAAGCTTTCTTT. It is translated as CASSYSGGALNTEAFF.